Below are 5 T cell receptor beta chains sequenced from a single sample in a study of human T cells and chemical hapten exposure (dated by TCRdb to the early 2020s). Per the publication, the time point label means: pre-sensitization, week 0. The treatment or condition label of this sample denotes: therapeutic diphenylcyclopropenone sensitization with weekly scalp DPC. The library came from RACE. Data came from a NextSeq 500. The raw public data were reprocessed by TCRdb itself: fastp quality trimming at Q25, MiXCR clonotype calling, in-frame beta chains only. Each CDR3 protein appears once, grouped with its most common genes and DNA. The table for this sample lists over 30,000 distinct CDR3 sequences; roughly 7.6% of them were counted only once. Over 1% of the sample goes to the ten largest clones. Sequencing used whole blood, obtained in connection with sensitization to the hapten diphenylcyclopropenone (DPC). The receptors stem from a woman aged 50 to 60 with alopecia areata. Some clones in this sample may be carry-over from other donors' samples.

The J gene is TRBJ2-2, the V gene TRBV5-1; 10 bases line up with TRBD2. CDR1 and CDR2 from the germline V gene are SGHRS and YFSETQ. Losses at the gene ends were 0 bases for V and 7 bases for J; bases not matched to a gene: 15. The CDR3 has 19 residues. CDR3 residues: CASSLGSPGLAPLHGELFF. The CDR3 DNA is TGCGCCAGCAGCTTGGGGAGCCCGGGACTAGCGCCCTTACACGGGGAGCTGTTTTTT. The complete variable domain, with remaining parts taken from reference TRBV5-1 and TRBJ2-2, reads KAGVTQTPRYLIKTRGQQVTLSCSPISGHRSVSWYQQTPGQGLQFLFEYFSETQRNKGNFPGRFSGRQFSNSRSEMNVSTLELGDSALYLCASSLGSPGLAPLHGELFFGEGSRLTVL.

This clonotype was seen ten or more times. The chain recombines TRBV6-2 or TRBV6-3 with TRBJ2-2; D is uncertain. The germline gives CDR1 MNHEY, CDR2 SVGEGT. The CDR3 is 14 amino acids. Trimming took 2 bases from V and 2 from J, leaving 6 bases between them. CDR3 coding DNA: TGTGCCAGCAGTTACGGCATAAACACCGGGGAGCTGTTTTTT. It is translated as CASSYGINTGELFF.

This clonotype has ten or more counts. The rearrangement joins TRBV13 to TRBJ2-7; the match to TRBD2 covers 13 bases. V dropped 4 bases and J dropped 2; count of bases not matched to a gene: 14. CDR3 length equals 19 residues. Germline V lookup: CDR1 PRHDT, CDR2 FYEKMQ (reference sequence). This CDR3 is CASSSGTGRTSGGTYEQYF. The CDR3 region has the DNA TGTGCCAGCAGCTCGGGGACAGGACGGACTAGCGGGGGTACCTACGAGCAGTACTTC.

The DNA of the CDR3 is TGTGCCAGCAGCCCCACAGGGGGCCGGGAAAAACTGTTTTTT. This codes for CASSPTGGREKLFF. The V and J genes are TRBV3-1 and TRBJ1-4; TRBD1 agrees at 9 bases. The CDR3 has 14 amino acids. V trimming: 4 bases; J trimming: 8 bases; junction bases outside the gene matches: 5. CDR1 is LGHDT, CDR2 YNNKEL, per germline (reference sequence).

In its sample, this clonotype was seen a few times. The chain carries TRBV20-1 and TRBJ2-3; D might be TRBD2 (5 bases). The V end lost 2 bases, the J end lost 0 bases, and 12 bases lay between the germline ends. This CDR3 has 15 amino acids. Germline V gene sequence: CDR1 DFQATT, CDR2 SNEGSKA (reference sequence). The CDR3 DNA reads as TGCAGTGCTAGAAGGGTAGCGACTAGCACAGATACGCAGTATTTT. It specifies CSARRVATSTDTQYF.